One and the same sample provided the 10 T cell receptor beta chains below, sequenced in a study of blood T cell repertoires in COVID-19. The repertoire was sequenced with immunoSEQ multiplex PCR; TCRdb's copy has only in-frame clones and lacks some. Seen here are almost 200,000 clones, roughly 90% observed once, and the top ten hold approximately 8%. Sample: PBMCs or T cells enriched from blood (not recorded which). The receptor source for this set is a young woman who had recovered from COVID-19.

DNA for the CDR3: TGTGCCACCCGGGCCAGGACAGGGAACTATGGCTACACCTTC. Residues: CATRARTGNYGYTF. The chain uses TRBV28 and TRBJ1-2; TRBD1 aligns across 8 bases. This CDR3 region has 14 residues. CDR1 MDHEN and CDR2 SYDVKM come from the germline V gene. J was trimmed by 2 bases and V by 10 bases; bases with no gene match: 9.

In nucleotides, the CDR3 is TGTGCCAGCAGCTTAGTTGGACATCGCTCATATGGCTACACCTTC. It specifies CASSLVGHRSYGYTF. The chain links TRBV13 to TRBJ1-2; TRBD1 is a possible D gene (5 bases). CDR1 PRHDT and CDR2 FYEKMQ come from the germline V gene (reference sequence). V lost 1 base and J 5 bases, leaving 14 bases between the germline ends. CDR3 size: 15 residues. Full variable domain (remainder filled in from reference TRBV13 and TRBJ1-2): AAGVIQSPRHLIKEKRETATLKCYPIPRHDTVYWYQQGPGQDPQFLISFYEKMQSDKGSIPDRFSAQQFSDYHSELNMSSLELGDSALYFCASSLVGHRSYGYTFGSGTRLTVV.

This clone appeared a single time. The J gene is TRBJ1-6, the V gene TRBV7-8; 7 nucleotides align to TRBD1. This CDR3 is built from 14 residues. Germline V lookup: CDR1 SGHVS, CDR2 FQNEAQ. V lost 5 bases to trimming and J lost 7 bases; unmatched junction nucleotides: 5. The CDR3 here is CASSQTGTNSPLHF. In DNA form, the CDR3 reads TGTGCCAGCAGCCAGACAGGGACCAATTCACCCCTCCACTTT.

V gene TRBV4-1 combines with J gene TRBJ2-2; tentatively, D is TRBD2 (5 bases). The germline CDR1 and CDR2 sequences are MGHRA and YSYEKL. The CDR3 is 17 residues long. V was trimmed by 4 bases and J by 7 bases, leaving 22 bases between them. The CDR3 DNA is TGCGCCAGCAGCCCCATAAATGCGGGTCTTGCGCACGGGGAGCTGTTTTTT. It yields the protein CASSPINAGLAHGELFF.

The V and J genes are TRBV5-4 and TRBJ2-1; a possible D gene is TRBD2 (6 bases). CDR1 and CDR2 (germline): SGHNT, YYREEE (reference sequence). V lost 2 bases, J lost 0 bases, and 12 bases lay in between. This CDR3 is built from 16 residues. The CDR3 DNA reads TGTGCCAGCAGCTTACCACCCGGGGGCTCCTACAATGAGCAGTTCTTC. Amino acid sequence: CASSLPPGGSYNEQFF.

About this clone itself: The same CDR3 is also encoded by other DNA sequences in this sample. The V and J genes are TRBV27 and TRBJ1-2, with a possible D match to TRBD1 (5 bases). Trimming took off 3 bases at V and 4 bases at J, with 9 bases between the two ends. This CDR3 region has 13 residues. Germline CDR1 reads MNHEY; CDR2 reads SMNVEV (reference sequence). CDR3 region: CASSFTGTYGYTF. The CDR3 DNA follows: TGTGCCAGCAGTTTCACAGGTACCTATGGCTACACCTTC.

The J gene is TRBJ2-3, the V gene TRBV5-1; D is undetermined. The ends were cut back, 2 bases at V and 0 bases at J, with 13 bases in the middle. The CDR3 totals 16 residues. Germline CDR1 reads SGHRS; CDR2 reads YFSETQ. For the CDR3, the DNA is TGCGCCAGCAGCTTCCCCCCGTTCTCTAGCACAGATACGCAGTATTTT. Its protein product is CASSFPPFSSTDTQYF. The variable domain in full, completed from reference TRBV5-1 and TRBJ2-3, reads KAGVTQTPRYLIKTRGQQVTLSCSPISGHRSVSWYQQTPGQGLQFLFEYFSETQRNKGNFPGRFSGRQFSNSRSEMNVSTLELGDSALYLCASSFPPFSSTDTQYFGPGTRLTVL.

The chain employs TRBV5-1 and TRBJ1-1; a weak D match, TRBD1 (5 bases). The germline CDR1 and CDR2 sequences are SGHRS and YFSETQ. With 4 bases removed from V and 8 bases from J, the gap between germline ends came to 15 bases. CDR3 length: 13 residues. The DNA for the CDR3 is TGCGCCAGCAGCCAGGGACCGGGGGGAGAAGCTTTCTTT. This gives the protein CASSQGPGGEAFF.

A single count supports this clone. The chain links TRBV19 to TRBJ1-3; 7 bases agree with TRBD1. Trimming removed 4 bases from V and 0 bases from J; junction bases left unmatched: 6. Germline V CDR1 and CDR2: LNHDA, SQIVND (reference sequence). The CDR3 is 16 residues long. The CDR3 DNA sequence: TGTGCCAGTAGTACTAAAAGGACAGGCTCTGGAAACACCATATATTTT. This translates into CASSTKRTGSGNTIYF.

V gene TRBV4-1 combines with J gene TRBJ2-7, with no clear D. The CDR3 consists of 15 residues. Trimming took off 3 bases at V and 3 bases at J, with 15 bases between the two ends. Germline-derived CDR1 and CDR2 are MGHRA and YSYEKL. The DNA for the CDR3 is TGCGCCAGCAGCCACCTGAACCACGGGTACTACGAGCAGTACTTC. Translating it yields CASSHLNHGYYEQYF.